The 18 T cell receptor beta chains listed next were all sequenced from one sample in a study of blood T cell repertoires in COVID-19. Some clones are missing from TCRdb's copy, which holds only in-frame ones; the method was immunoSEQ multiplex PCR. The data contain a few hundred thousand clones, about 90% of them singletons. The sequencing input was PBMCs or T cells enriched from blood (not recorded which). These TCRs come from a woman younger than 45 who had recovered from COVID-19.

The V call is TRBV9, the J call TRBJ1-1; D not certain. Germline values: CDR1 SGDLS, CDR2 YYNGEE. The CDR3 length is 14 residues. Between the trimmed V and J ends, which lost 1 base and 5 bases, there was a span of 12 bases. The CDR3: CASSVSGEGTEAFF. CDR3 nucleotides: TGTGCCAGCAGCGTATCCGGGGAGGGTACTGAAGCTTTCTTT. Full variable domain (outside the CDR3, taken from reference TRBV9 and TRBJ1-1): DSGVTQTPKHLITATGQRVTLRCSPRSGDLSVYWYQQSLDQGLQFLIQYYNGEERAKGNILERFSAQQFPDLHSELNLSSLELGDSALYFCASSVSGEGTEAFFGQGTRLTVV.

The gene calls are TRBV27 and TRBJ1-5; D call uncertain. The V gene's germline CDR1 is MNHEY and CDR2 SMNVEV (reference sequence). The ends were cut back, 8 bases at V and 4 bases at J, with 12 bases in the middle. The CDR3 length is 13 residues. CDR3 amino acids: CASRTWANQPQHF. The CDR3 nucleotides read TGTGCCAGCCGAACCTGGGCTAATCAGCCCCAGCATTTT.

The gene calls are TRBV9 and TRBJ1-5, with D perhaps TRBD1 (5 bases). Trimming took 3 bases from V and 2 from J, leaving 9 bases between them. The CDR3 length is 14 residues. Germline CDR1 SGDLS, CDR2 YYNGEE. As DNA, the CDR3 is TGTGCCAGCAGCGGGGGCGGTGGCAATCAGCCCCAGCATTTT. Translated: CASSGGGGNQPQHF.

The genes are TRBV5-5 and TRBJ2-7; weak D call: TRBD2 (6 bases). Per the germline V gene, CDR1 is SGHKS and CDR2 is YYEKEE (reference sequence). This CDR3 contains 15 residues. V shed 0 bases and J shed 0 bases, with 10 bases lying between them. CDR3 in DNA: TGTGCCAGCAGCTTGGTCGGGGGAAGCTCCTACGAGCAGTACTTC. It encodes CASSLVGGSSYEQYF.

The V and J genes are TRBV7-3 and TRBJ2-2; 8 nucleotides line up with TRBD2. CDR1 is SGHTA and CDR2 is FQGTGA in the germline V gene. V lost 4 bases to trimming and J lost 5 bases; unmatched junction nucleotides: 6. The CDR3 sequence is 15 residues long. CDR3 loop: CASSSAGGGTGELFF. The CDR3 region has the DNA TGTGCCAGCAGCTCGGCGGGGGGAGGTACCGGGGAGCTGTTTTTT.

CDR3 sequence (DNA): TGTGCCAGCAGCCCACCGGGACATAACGAATATGGCTACACCTTC. Translated, it gives CASSPPGHNEYGYTF. V and J are TRBV7-2 and TRBJ1-2, with TRBD1 as a possible D gene (6 bases). Looked up from germline, CDR1 is SGHTA and CDR2 is FQGNSA. The CDR3 contains 15 residues. Trimming removed 5 bases at V and 5 bases at J, with 18 bases between.

The chain joins TRBV27 to TRBJ1-2, with a possible D match to TRBD1 (5 bases). V was clipped by 6 bases and J by 8 bases, with 19 bases between them. CDR1 and CDR2 (germline): MNHEY, SMNVEV (reference sequence). The CDR3 loop spans 14 amino acids. CDR3 bases: TGTGCCAGCAGCCTCAGAGCCGGGGCGGGGGGCTACACCTTC. It encodes CASSLRAGAGGYTF.

The genes are TRBV5-6 and TRBJ1-5, with 12 positions matching TRBD1. The CDR3 runs to 17 residues. CDR1 and CDR2 from the germline V gene are SGHDT and YYEEEE. J gave up 2 bases and V 3 bases, and 6 bases lay outside the gene matches. The CDR3 nucleotides are TGTGCCAGCAGCTCGGGACAGGGGGCTTATGGCAATCAGCCCCAGCATTTT. Translating it yields CASSSGQGAYGNQPQHF.

This clone has only one observation. This chain links TRBV2 with TRBJ2-7; possibly TRBD2 for D (6 bases). This CDR3 is built from 15 residues. The ends were cut back, 7 bases at V and 3 bases at J, with 19 bases in the middle. In germline, CDR1 is SNHLY, CDR2 FYNNEI. CDR3 residues: CASNIGRELFYEQYF. The CDR3 region has the DNA TGTGCCAGCAATATCGGCCGGGAGCTATTCTACGAGCAGTACTTC.

The J gene is TRBJ2-1, the V gene TRBV10-3; TRBD1 agrees at 10 bases. The CDR3 contains 14 residues. The germline gives CDR1 ENHRY, CDR2 SYGVKD. The trim removed 4 bases at V and 6 bases at J, leaving 3 bases unmatched. The CDR3 region has the DNA TGTGCCATCAGTGTGGGACAGGGGATCAATGAGCAGTTCTTC. Translation gives CAISVGQGINEQFF.

The chain recombines TRBV24-1 with TRBJ1-4, with 7 nucleotides matching TRBD1. This CDR3 contains 21 residues. Germline CDR1 reads KGHDR; CDR2 reads SFDVKD. After removal of 1 base from V and 7 bases from J, the junction contained 23 bases not matched to a gene. In nucleotides, the CDR3 is TGTGCCACCAGTGATTTAGGCCCCGTTGACAGGGAGATTCAATTGGGTGAAAAACTGTTTTTT. This translates into CATSDLGPVDREIQLGEKLFF.

The chain is built from TRBV19 and TRBJ2-1; 7 nucleotides agree with TRBD1. There are 15 residues in the CDR3. From germline, CDR1 is LNHDA and CDR2 SQIVND (reference sequence). The V gene end was trimmed by 5 bases and the J gene end by 2 bases; junction bases not matched to a gene: 6. CDR3 residues: CASSGDRATYNEQFF. The CDR3 DNA sequence: TGTGCCAGTAGTGGTGACAGGGCTACCTACAATGAGCAGTTCTTC.

V and J are TRBV10-2 and TRBJ1-5, with TRBD1 matching over 11 bases. CDR3 length equals 16 residues. The ends lost 7 bases at V and 1 base at J; junction bases unmatched: 6. Per the germline V gene, CDR1 is WSHSY and CDR2 is SAAADI. CDR3: CASNSGQGGSNQPQHF. For the CDR3, the DNA is TGCGCCAGCAACTCGGGACAGGGGGGGAGCAATCAGCCCCAGCATTTT.

This CDR3 reads CASSLQGKETQYF. The DNA for the CDR3 is TGTGCCAGCAGCCTGCAGGGTAAAGAGACCCAGTACTTC. The chain uses TRBV9 and TRBJ2-5, with D possibly being TRBD1 (5 bases). The CDR3 has 13 amino acids. CDR1 and CDR2 (germline): SGDLS, YYNGEE. Trimming removed 4 bases at V and 3 bases at J, with 10 bases between.

The chain carries TRBV21-1 and TRBJ1-6. TRBV21-1 is reported as a pseudogene. The CDR3 has 14 amino acids. This CDR3 reads CASSNAFSNSPLHF. The CDR3 DNA reads TGTGCCAGCAGCAACGCATTTAGTAATTCACCCCTCCACTTT.

This chain joins TRBV7-9 and TRBJ2-1, with 7 bases identical to TRBD2. Unmatched junction bases numbered 5, after V lost 3 bases and J lost 3 bases. The CDR3 sequence is 15 residues long. Germline values: CDR1 SEHNR, CDR2 FQNEAQ (reference sequence). The DNA for the CDR3 is TGTGCCAGCAGCTTGGTGCTAGCGGACTACAATGAGCAGTTCTTC. Encoded protein: CASSLVLADYNEQFF.

The chain has TRBV2 and TRBJ2-3; 7 bases fit TRBD2. The length of the CDR3 is 16 residues. Germline lookup yields CDR1 SNHLY and CDR2 FYNNEI. V dropped 2 bases and J dropped 0; count of bases not matched to a gene: 5. CDR3 nucleotide sequence: TGTGCCAGCAGTGAAAGAGGGACTACGAGCACAGATACGCAGTATTTT. Amino acid sequence: CASSERGTTSTDTQYF.

J is TRBJ2-1 and V is TRBV27, with 8 bases that match TRBD2. This CDR3 contains 14 residues. CDR1 is MNHEY, CDR2 SMNVEV, per germline (reference sequence). V shed 7 bases, J shed 6 bases, and the junction held 8 bases outside the gene matches. CDR3 loop: CASTLAGPLNEQFF. The CDR3 DNA reads TGTGCCAGCACCTTAGCGGGACCTCTCAATGAGCAGTTCTTC.